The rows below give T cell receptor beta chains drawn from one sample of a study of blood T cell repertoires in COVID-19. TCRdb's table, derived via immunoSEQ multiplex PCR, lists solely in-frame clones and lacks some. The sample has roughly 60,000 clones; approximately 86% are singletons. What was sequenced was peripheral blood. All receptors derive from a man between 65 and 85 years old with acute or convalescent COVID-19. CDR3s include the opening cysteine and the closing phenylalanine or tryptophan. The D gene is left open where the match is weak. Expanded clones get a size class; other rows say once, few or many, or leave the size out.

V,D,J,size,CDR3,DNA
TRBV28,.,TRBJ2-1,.,CASRTAAVYNEQFF,TGTGCCAGCAGGACAGCCGCTGTCTACAATGAGCAGTTCTTC
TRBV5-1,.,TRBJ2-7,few,CASSSGLYEQYF,TGCGCCAGCAGCTCAGGACTCTACGAGCAGTACTTC
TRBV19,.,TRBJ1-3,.,CASSMGAGASSGNTIYF,TGTGCCAGTAGTATGGGGGCCGGGGCGAGCTCTGGAAACACCATATATTTT
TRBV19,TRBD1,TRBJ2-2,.,CASSIRQGAITGELFF,TGTGCCAGTAGTATTCGGCAGGGGGCTATCACCGGGGAGCTGTTTTTT
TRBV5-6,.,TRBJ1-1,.,CASTPAGGTEAFF,TGTGCCAGCACCCCGGCGGGGGGGACTGAAGCTTTCTTT
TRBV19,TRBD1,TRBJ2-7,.,CASTVGQGGTYEQYF,TGTGCCAGTACAGTGGGACAGGGAGGAACCTACGAGCAGTACTTC
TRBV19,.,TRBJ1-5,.,CASSLQHQPQHF,TGTGCCAGTAGTTTACAGCATCAGCCCCAGCATTTT
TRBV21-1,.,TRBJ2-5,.,CALQGQRKETQYF,TGTGCCCTTCAGGGACAGAGAAAAGAGACCCAGTACTTC
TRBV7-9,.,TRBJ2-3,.,CASSLETSTDTQYF,TGTGCCAGCAGCTTAGAGACTAGCACAGATACGCAGTATTTT
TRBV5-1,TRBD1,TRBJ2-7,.,CASSSSTGVYEQYF,TGCGCCAGCAGCTCCTCGACAGGGGTGTACGAGCAGTACTTC
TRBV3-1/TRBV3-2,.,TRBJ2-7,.,CASSQLEQLYF,TGTGCCAGCAGCCAATTGGAACAGTTGTACTTC
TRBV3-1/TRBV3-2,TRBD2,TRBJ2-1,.,CASSRGLAGNNNEQFF,TGTGCCAGCAGCCGTGGACTAGCGGGTAACAACAATGAGCAGTTCTTC
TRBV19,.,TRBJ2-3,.,CASSIGGDTQYF,TGTGCCAGTAGTATCGGGGGAGATACGCAGTATTTT
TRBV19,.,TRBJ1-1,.,CASSINSMNTEAFF,TGTGCCAGTAGTATTAACAGCATGAACACTGAAGCTTTCTTT
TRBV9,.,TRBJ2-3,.,CASSVGTGTTMRTDTQYF,TGTGCCAGCAGCGTAGGTACAGGGACAACTATGCGTACAGATACGCAGTATTTT
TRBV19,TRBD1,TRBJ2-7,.,CASSDRVHEQYF,TGTGCCAGTAGCGACAGGGTCCACGAGCAGTACTTC
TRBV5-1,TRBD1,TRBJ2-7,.,CASSLGPGGPSSYEQYF,TGCGCCAGCAGCTTGGGTCCAGGGGGACCGAGCTCCTACGAGCAGTACTTC
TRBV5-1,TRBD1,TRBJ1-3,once,CASSRDRASGNTIYF,TGCGCCAGCAGCAGAGACAGGGCCTCTGGAAACACCATATATTTT
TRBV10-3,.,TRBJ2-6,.,CAIRTVSGANVLTF,TGTGCCATCCGGACTGTCTCTGGGGCCAACGTCCTGACTTTC
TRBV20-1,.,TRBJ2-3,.,CSARPLDTQYF,TGCAGTGCTAGACCCCTGGATACGCAGTATTTT
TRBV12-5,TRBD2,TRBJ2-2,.,CASGLGGGTGELFF,TGTGCTAGTGGCCTTGGGGGGGGCACCGGGGAGCTGTTTTTT
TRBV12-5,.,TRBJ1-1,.,CASGLQEYTEAFF,TGTGCTAGTGGTTTACAGGAGTACACTGAAGCTTTCTTT
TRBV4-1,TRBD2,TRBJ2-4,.,CASSQEGLAGLAKNIQYF,TGCGCCAGCAGCCAAGAGGGACTAGCGGGACTAGCCAAAAACATTCAGTACTTC
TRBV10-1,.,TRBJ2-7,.,CASSESSAGTYEQYF,TGCGCCAGCAGTGAGTCATCGGCGGGCACCTACGAGCAGTACTTC
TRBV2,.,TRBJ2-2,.,CASSEPRDWFLGAGELFF,TGTGCCAGCAGTGAACCGAGGGATTGGTTCTTAGGCGCCGGGGAGCTGTTTTTT
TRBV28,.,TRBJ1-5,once,CASSLQGLRQPQHF,TGTGCCAGCAGTCTACAGGGTCTAAGGCAGCCCCAGCATTTT
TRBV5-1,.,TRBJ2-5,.,CASSLGPRETQYF,TGCGCCAGCAGCTTGGGGCCTAGGGAGACCCAGTACTTC
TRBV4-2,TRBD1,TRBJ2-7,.,CASSRQAGQGNYEQYF,TGTGCCAGCAGCCGGCAGGCGGGACAGGGTAACTACGAGCAGTACTTC
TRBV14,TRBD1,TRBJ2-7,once,CASSPLPGQLYEQYF,TGTGCCAGCAGCCCGCTACCGGGACAGCTCTACGAGCAGTACTTC
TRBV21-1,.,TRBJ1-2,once,CASRVIIPLYPIGDYGYTF,TGTGCCAGCAGAGTAATTATCCCCTTATACCCCATCGGGGACTATGGCTACACCTTC
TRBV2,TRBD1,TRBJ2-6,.,CASVPLWRQGTSGANVLTF,TGTGCCAGCGTACCTTTGTGGAGACAGGGTACTTCTGGGGCCAACGTCCTGACTTTC
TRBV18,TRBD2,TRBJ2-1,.,CASSYGTSGSLNEQFF,TGTGCCAGCTCTTACGGGACTAGCGGGAGTTTGAATGAGCAGTTCTTC
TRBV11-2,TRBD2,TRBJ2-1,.,CASSSYLGRENEQFF,TGTGCCAGCAGCTCCTACCTGGGGCGGGAGAATGAGCAGTTCTTC
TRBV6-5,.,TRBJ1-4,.,CASSPWVSGEKLFF,TGTGCCAGCAGTCCCTGGGTATCGGGTGAAAAACTGTTTTTT
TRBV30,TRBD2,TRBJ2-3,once,CAWSVGRGADTQYF,TGTGCCTGGAGTGTTGGGCGGGGGGCAGATACGCAGTATTTT
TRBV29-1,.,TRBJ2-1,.,CSVGGDRKQFF,TGCAGCGTGGGGGGGGACAGGAAGCAGTTCTTC
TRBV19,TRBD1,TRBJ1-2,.,CASSIGNRGRDDGYTF,TGTGCCAGTAGTATTGGAAACAGGGGGCGCGACGATGGCTACACCTTC
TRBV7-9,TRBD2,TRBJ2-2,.,CASSPGRVSTGELFF,TGTGCCAGCAGCCCCGGGAGGGTGTCCACCGGGGAGCTGTTTTTT
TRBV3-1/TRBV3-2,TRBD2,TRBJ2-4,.,CASSQVGAGDLKNIQYF,TGTGCCAGCAGCCAAGTTGGAGCGGGAGACTTAAAAAACATTCAGTACTTC
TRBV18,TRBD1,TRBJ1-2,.,CASSPDRGLSRGGYTF,TGTGCCAGCTCACCCGACAGGGGGCTGTCCCGCGGTGGCTACACCTTC
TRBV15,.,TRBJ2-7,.,CATSTSQGYRQYF,TGTGCCACCAGCACCTCACAGGGTTATCGGCAGTACTTC
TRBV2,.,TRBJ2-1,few,CASSDSSWGTGYYNEQFF,TGTGCCAGCAGTGACAGTTCTTGGGGAACAGGGTACTACAATGAGCAGTTCTTC
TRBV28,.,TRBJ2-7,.,CASSPIRGSSYEQYF,TGTGCCAGCAGCCCTATCAGGGGAAGTAGCTACGAGCAGTACTTC
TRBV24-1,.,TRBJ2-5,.,CATSDPGTSRETQYF,TGTGCCACCAGTGACCCTGGGACTTCCAGAGAGACCCAGTACTTC
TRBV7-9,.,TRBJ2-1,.,CASSFAQRGNEQFF,TGTGCCAGCAGCTTTGCACAGAGGGGGAATGAGCAGTTCTTC
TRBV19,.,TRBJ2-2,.,CASSHTRDTGELFF,TGTGCCAGTTCCCACACGCGGGACACCGGGGAGCTGTTTTTT
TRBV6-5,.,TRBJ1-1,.,CASSLGLRGATEAFF,TGTGCCAGCAGTTTGGGACTCCGGGGGGCCACTGAAGCTTTCTTT
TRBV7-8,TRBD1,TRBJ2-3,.,CASSFQGTVTDTQYF,TGTGCCAGCAGCTTTCAGGGGACAGTTACAGATACGCAGTATTTT
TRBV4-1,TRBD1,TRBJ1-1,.,CASSQALQGGHTEAFF,TGCGCCAGCAGCCAAGCCCTACAGGGGGGCCATACTGAAGCTTTCTTT
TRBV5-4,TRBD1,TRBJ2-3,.,CASSVGQGQDTQYF,TGTGCCAGCAGCGTGGGACAGGGCCAAGATACGCAGTATTTT
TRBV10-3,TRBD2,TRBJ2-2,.,CAITGTSGNTGELFF,TGTGCCATCACGGGAACTAGCGGTAACACCGGGGAGCTGTTTTTT
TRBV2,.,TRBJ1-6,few,CASKGPLGSPLHF,TGTGCCAGCAAGGGGCCGTTGGGTTCACCCCTCCACTTT